This T cell receptor (beta chain) stems from a study of spatial heterogeneity in lung cancer. Findings and limits, study-wide: Resection saw ubiquitous expanded tumor TCRs appear in blood more than follow-up did.

Individual TCR cDNA molecules each bore their own unique molecular identifier. TCRdb passed the 5' RACE reads through MiXCR, listing each CDR3 protein once. The sample holds roughly 20,000 distinct CDR3 sequences; 4.5% to 5.5% are singletons and the top ten take about 7.2%. The time point: sample taken at primary tumor resection. The donor population consisted of approximately 70 patients with untreated, early-stage non-small cell lung cancer. Tumor, nontumor lung or frozen PBMC supplied whole RNA that was sequenced unsorted. The CDR3 consists of 13 residues. Trimming took off 0 bases at V and 5 bases at J, with 9 bases between the two ends. Looked up from germline, CDR1 is DFQATT and CDR2 is SNEGSKA (reference sequence). This clonotype was counted many times. The antigen is undetermined.

The starting material was PBMCs, obtained at surgery. The chain uses TRBV20-1 and TRBJ2-3; D gene ambiguous. The clonotype originates from a male donor with early-stage non-small cell lung cancer. The DNA of the CDR3 is TGCAGTGCTAGAGATTTTCCTGTAGATACGCAGTATTTT. This codes for CSARDFPVDTQYF.